These 6 T cell receptor beta chains came from one sample sequenced in a study of OX40 agonist ivuxolimab in advanced cancers. The data were produced by immunoSEQ multiplex PCR, yet TCRdb's version contains in-frame clones alone and is incomplete. The sample lists tens of thousands of clones, roughly nine tenths occurring once. Specimen: CD4+ or CD8+ T cells sorted from blood, collected in a trial of the OX40 agonist ivuxolimab. The receptors here all came from an adult with an advanced solid tumor such as melanoma, head and neck, liver or kidney cancer.

CDR3: CASSLTDSSGNTIYF. The CDR3 region has the DNA TGTGCCAGCAGCTTAACCGACAGCTCTGGAAACACCATATATTTT. The chain links TRBV11-3 to TRBJ1-3; TRBD1 is a possible D gene (5 bases). This CDR3 has 15 amino acids. Per the germline V gene, CDR1 is SGHNT and CDR2 is YENEEA. The ends were cut back, 2 bases at V and 0 bases at J, with 8 bases in the middle. Full variable domain (remainder filled in from reference TRBV11-3 and TRBJ1-3): EAGVVQSPRYKIIEKKQPVAFWCNPISGHNTLYWYLQNLGQGPELLIRYENEEAVDDSQLPKDRFSAERLKGVDSTLKIQPAELGDSAVYLCASSLTDSSGNTIYFGEGSWLTVV.

This chain links TRBV28 with TRBJ1-2; D not resolved. From germline, CDR1 is MDHEN and CDR2 SYDVKM. Between the trimmed V and J ends, which lost 6 bases and 5 bases, there was a span of 13 bases. This CDR3 spans 13 amino acids. The CDR3 coding sequence is TGTGCCAGCAGCGTATCGGGAGGTTATGGCTACACCTTC. This codes for CASSVSGGYGYTF.

This chain links TRBV2 with TRBJ2-5; the match to TRBD2 covers 12 bases. The CDR3 has 15 amino acids. The germline V gene encodes CDR1 SNHLY and CDR2 FYNNEI. Trimming at V came to 4 bases and at J to 6 bases, leaving 6 bases not matched to a gene. In DNA, the CDR3 is TGTGCCAGCAGTGGGACTAGCGGGAATAGTAAGACCCAGTACTTC. Its protein is CASSGTSGNSKTQYF.

This chain uses TRBV2 with TRBJ2-1; D perhaps matches TRBD2 (5 bases). V lost 5 bases and J lost 6, with 11 bases in between. This CDR3 has 13 residues. Germline CDR1 SNHLY, CDR2 FYNNEI. The CDR3 DNA is TGTGCCAGCAGTTACGGACTTACCAATGAGCAGTTCTTC. This translates into CASSYGLTNEQFF.

This clone was observed a single time. CDR3 sequence (DNA): TGTGCCAGCACCCAAGGGGTAGTACAAGAGACCCAGTACTTC. Translated: CASTQGVVQETQYF. The chain carries TRBV7-3 and TRBJ2-5; D is perhaps TRBD1 (5 bases). The CDR3 is 14 residues long. CDR1 is SGHTA and CDR2 is FQGTGA in the germline V gene. Trimming left V 7 bases short and J 2 bases short, with 14 bases between.

V gene TRBV4-1 combines with J gene TRBJ2-3; D remains ambiguous. CDR3 length equals 14 residues. Germline CDR1 MGHRA, CDR2 YSYEKL. V lost 1 base, J lost 1 base, and 6 bases lay in between. The CDR3 is CASSQVRGTDTQYF. For the CDR3, the DNA is TGCGCCAGCAGCCAAGTCCGTGGCACAGATACGCAGTATTTT.